This TCR beta chain was observed in a study of CD8+CD57+ T cells in acquired aplastic anemia. General study points: Patients and controls shared over 25 CD8+ CDR3 sequences, highly expressed in patients.

Genomic DNA served as template for TCR beta VDJ and CDR3 profiling. A single record per CDR3 protein comes from TCRdb applying MiXCR to the reads. The sample shows about half a million distinct CDR3 sequences, less than 35% of them seen only once. This clonotype came up many times. What it recognizes is unknown. Trimming stripped 6 bases from V and 5 bases from J, with 8 bases between. CDR1 MNHNS and CDR2 SASEGT come from the germline V gene. This CDR3 spans 13 amino acids. Patients included in sequencing had previously demonstrated CD8+CD57+ cell expansion by flow cytometry. Sequencing was carried out using sorted CD4+, CD8+, or CD8+CD57+ T cells (not recorded which) from PBMCs. The TCR originated in a human donor with aplastic anemia. V is TRBV6-1 and J is TRBJ1-6; D call uncertain. This CDR3 is CASRQTHNSPLHF. DNA for the CDR3: TGTGCCAGCAGGCAAACACATAATTCACCCCTCCACTTT.